The 18 T cell receptor beta chains presented below share a single source sample, sequenced in a study of shared clonotypes between healthy human individuals. Method: immunoSEQ multiplex PCR; TCRdb's copy keeps in-frame clones and lacks some. In the table there are about 2.3 million clones, about 92% of which are singletons. The sample was naive CD4+ T cells from PBMCs. The subset is: CD45RA+ positively selected. Receptors were obtained from a man aged 18 to 30 in good health. Some clones in this sample may be carry-over from other donors' samples.

Notes on this clone: Other DNA sequences of this sample code for an identical CDR3. The chain joins TRBV27 to TRBJ2-1, with 12 positions matching TRBD2. The CDR3 extends over 15 amino acids. After removal of 3 bases from V and 6 bases from J, the junction contained 3 bases not matched to a gene. In germline, CDR1 is MNHEY, CDR2 SMNVEV (reference sequence). CDR3 protein: CASSLRLAGVNEQFF. In nucleotides, the CDR3 is TGTGCCAGCAGTTTGAGACTAGCGGGAGTCAATGAGCAGTTCTTC.

The chain recombines TRBV6-4 with TRBJ1-2, with D possibly matching TRBD1 (6 bases). The CDR3 is made up of 14 amino acids. Trimming removed 0 bases from V and 4 bases from J, with 9 bases in between. Germline values: CDR1 MRHNA, CDR2 SNTAGT. Here the CDR3 reads CASSDSRTAYGYTF. DNA for the CDR3: TGTGCCAGCAGTGACTCCCGGACAGCCTATGGCTACACCTTC.

This chain connects TRBV28 to TRBJ1-4; maybe TRBD1 (6 bases). This CDR3 contains 16 residues. V gave up 0 bases and J gave up 5 bases, with 13 bases separating them. CDR1 and CDR2 (germline): MDHEN, SYDVKM. The CDR3 sequence is CASSLWTRGGNEKLFF. In DNA form, the CDR3 reads TGTGCCAGCAGTTTATGGACGAGGGGGGGAAATGAAAAACTGTTTTTT.

This clone was picked up a small number of times. The chain uses TRBV7-2 and TRBJ1-5, with a weak D call TRBD1 (5 bases). Looked up from germline, CDR1 is SGHTA and CDR2 is FQGNSA. The length of the CDR3 is 12 residues. With 5 bases removed from V and 15 bases from J, the gap between germline ends came to 17 bases. The CDR3 loop reads CASSRQPGGMHF. CDR3 DNA sequence: TGTGCCAGCAGCCGACAGCCTGGGGGGATGCATTTT.

With regard to this clone: Distinct nucleotide sequences in the sample also encode this CDR3. V is TRBV5-1 and J is TRBJ2-5; D not resolved. Germline V gives CDR1 SGHRS, CDR2 YFSETQ. The CDR3 runs 12 residues. Trimming left V 4 bases short and J 4 bases short, with 8 bases between. The CDR3 region is CASSAPTETQYF. The DNA of the CDR3 is TGCGCCAGCAGCGCCCCCACAGAGACCCAGTACTTC.

V usage is TRBV7-8 and J usage is TRBJ2-6, with 7 bases aligning to TRBD1. J gave up 0 bases and V 4 bases, and 6 bases lay outside the gene matches. The germline V gene has CDR1 SGHVS and CDR2 FQNEAQ. The CDR3 runs 17 residues. Written as DNA, the CDR3 is TGTGCCAGCAGCTCCTGGACAGGTAGCTCTGGGGCCAACGTCCTGACTTTC. Translation gives CASSSWTGSSGANVLTF.

The chain is built from TRBV27 and TRBJ2-2, with TRBD2 identical over 9 bases. CDR3 length: 16 residues. The germline gives CDR1 MNHEY, CDR2 SMNVEV (reference sequence). V was pared by 0 bases and J by 8 bases, with 7 bases of the junction left unmatched. CDR3 sequence (DNA): TGTGCCAGCAGTTTATCGGCTAGCGGGGTGGCTGGGGAGCTGTTTTTT. It specifies CASSLSASGVAGELFF.

V usage is TRBV30 and J usage is TRBJ2-7, with D perhaps TRBD1 (6 bases). The V gene's germline CDR1 is GTSNPN and CDR2 SVGIG (reference sequence). V lost 2 bases and J 7 bases, leaving 15 bases between the germline ends. This CDR3 contains 13 residues. The CDR3 spells CAWSSHRAQEQYF. The CDR3 nucleotides read TGTGCCTGGAGTTCCCACAGGGCTCAAGAGCAGTACTTC.

V gene TRBV18 combines with J gene TRBJ1-1; D not certain. V gave up 3 bases and J gave up 3 bases, with 14 bases separating them. The CDR3 is 15 amino acids. From germline, CDR1 is KGHSH and CDR2 LQKENI. CDR3 nucleotide sequence: TGTGCCAGCTCACCTATCTTGGTGACTGACACTGAAGCTTTCTTT. It encodes CASSPILVTDTEAFF.

This chain uses TRBV11-1 with TRBJ2-1; no reliable D call. The germline V and J ends were trimmed by 5 bases and 2 bases, with 10 bases remaining between them. This CDR3 has 14 amino acids. Germline lookup yields CDR1 SGHAT and CDR2 FQDESV (reference sequence). This CDR3 reads CASSPLSPYNEQFF. CDR3 sequence (DNA): TGTGCCAGCAGCCCTCTCTCGCCCTACAATGAGCAGTTCTTC.

The CDR3 here is CASSPGSGRARPDTQYF. The CDR3 coding sequence is TGTGCCAGCAGTCCGGGTAGCGGGAGGGCCCGGCCCGATACGCAGTATTTT. V and J are TRBV27 and TRBJ2-3; TRBD2 matches at 11 bases. The CDR3 covers 17 residues. Trimming cost V 5 bases and J 6 bases; bases outside gene matches: 13. Germline CDR1 and CDR2: MNHEY and SMNVEV (reference sequence).

In nucleotides, the CDR3 is TGTGCCAGCAGCCAAGGGAGGGGGCCTCCCAAAAACATTCAGTACTTC. It is translated as CASSQGRGPPKNIQYF. This chain joins TRBV7-9 and TRBJ2-4; D might be TRBD1 or TRBD2, each matching 7 bases. V was shortened by 5 bases and J by 2 bases, with 16 bases between the two germline ends. The germline V gene encodes CDR1 SEHNR and CDR2 FQNEAQ (reference sequence). This CDR3 has 16 amino acids.

Worth noting for this clone: One junction end disagrees with the germline gene, perhaps due to a read error. The rearrangement links TRBV6-1 to TRBJ2-3; no reliable D call. The CDR3 is 16 amino acids. CDR1 and CDR2 from the germline V gene are MNHNS and SASEGT. The CDR3 DNA reads TGTGCCAGCAGGGAAGGGCCCTCCTTTTACACAGATACGCAGTATTTT. This translates into CASREGPSFYTDTQYF.

This chain connects TRBV28 to TRBJ1-4; D ambiguous. V was pared by 3 bases and J by 0 bases, with 8 bases between. CDR1 MDHEN and CDR2 SYDVKM come from the germline V gene. This CDR3 is 15 amino acids long. CDR3 coding DNA: TGTGCCAGCAGTTTCCAGGCAGCAACTAATGAAAAACTGTTTTTT. This codes for CASSFQAATNEKLFF.

The rearrangement links TRBV11-1 to TRBJ2-1; unclear D gene. The germline CDR1 and CDR2 sequences are SGHAT and FQDESV (reference sequence). CDR3 length: 14 amino acids. Trimming removed 5 bases from V and 7 bases from J, with 15 bases in between. The DNA of the CDR3 is TGTGCCAGCAGCCCCCTAGGAAGGGCAAATGAGCAGTTCTTC. Translating it yields CASSPLGRANEQFF.

The table lists this clone with a few counts. The CDR3 nucleotides are TGTGCCAGCAGATTTGGTCAGCCCCAGCATTTT. Protein product: CASRFGQPQHF. This chain connects TRBV9 to TRBJ1-5; no clear D. Per the germline V gene, CDR1 is SGDLS and CDR2 is YYNGEE. This CDR3 region has 11 residues. V dropped 5 bases and J dropped 6 bases, with 6 bases sitting between them.

With regard to this clone: Within the sample, other DNA sequences also encode this same CDR3. The chain carries TRBV7-9 and TRBJ1-4; D is unclear. The V end lost 1 base, the J end lost 7 bases, and 10 bases lay between the germline ends. The germline V gene has CDR1 SEHNR and CDR2 FQNEAQ (reference sequence). CDR3 length: 14 amino acids. The CDR3 DNA follows: TGTGCCAGCAGCTTAGACCTGGGAGGTGAAAAACTGTTTTTT. Translating gives CASSLDLGGEKLFF.

The rearrangement uses TRBV15 and TRBJ2-5; a weak D match, TRBD1 (5 bases). Between the trimmed V and J ends, which lost 0 bases and 5 bases, there was a span of 13 bases. This CDR3 region has 15 residues. The germline gives CDR1 LNHNV, CDR2 YYDKDF (reference sequence). CDR3 DNA: TGTGCCACCAGCAGAGAAAGTCAGGGCAGGGAGACCCAGTACTTC. Translating it yields CATSRESQGRETQYF.